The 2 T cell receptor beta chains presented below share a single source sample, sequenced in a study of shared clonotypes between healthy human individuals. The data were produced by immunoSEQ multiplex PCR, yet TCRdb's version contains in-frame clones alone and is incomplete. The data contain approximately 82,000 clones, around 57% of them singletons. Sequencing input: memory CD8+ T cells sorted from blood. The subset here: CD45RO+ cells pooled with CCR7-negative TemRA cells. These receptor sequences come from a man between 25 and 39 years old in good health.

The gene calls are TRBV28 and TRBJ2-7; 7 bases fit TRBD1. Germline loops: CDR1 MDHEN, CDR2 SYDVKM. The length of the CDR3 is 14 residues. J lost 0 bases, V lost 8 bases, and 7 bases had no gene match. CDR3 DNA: TGTGCCAGCCAGGACAGGTTAGCCTCCTACGAGCAGTACTTC. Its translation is CASQDRLASYEQYF.

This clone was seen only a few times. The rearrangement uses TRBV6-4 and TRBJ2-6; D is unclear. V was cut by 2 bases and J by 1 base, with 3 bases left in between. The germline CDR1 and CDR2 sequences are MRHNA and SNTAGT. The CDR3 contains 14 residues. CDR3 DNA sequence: TGTGCCAGCAGTGACGGGTCTGGGGCCAACGTCCTGACTTTC. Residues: CASSDGSGANVLTF.